Presented here are 4 T cell receptor beta chains from one specimen sequenced in a study of blood T cell repertoires in COVID-19. Here immunoSEQ multiplex PCR was the method, and the copy in TCRdb shows in-frame clones only, minus some. The table records some 80,000 clones, 80% to 95% of them present only once. Sequencing input: peripheral blood. These receptors all stem from a man in his fifties or sixties with COVID-19, enrolled during active disease.

The chain carries TRBV3-1 (or the pseudogene TRBV3-2) and TRBJ2-3; D ambiguous. The CDR3 contains 14 residues. Germline CDR1 reads LGHDT; CDR2 reads YNNKEL (reference sequence). Trimming shortened V by 4 bases and J by 2 bases, and 10 bases separated the two germline ends. CDR3 loop: CASSLRYSTDTQYF. In nucleotides, the CDR3 is TGTGCCAGCAGCCTTCGGTACTCCACAGATACGCAGTATTTT.

The chain has TRBV7-8 and TRBJ2-5; 7 bases line up with TRBD2. CDR1 is SGHVS and CDR2 is FQNEAQ in the germline V gene. There are 14 residues in the CDR3. V lost 5 bases to trimming and J lost 2 bases; unmatched junction nucleotides: 5. The DNA for the CDR3 is TGTGCCAGCAGCGAGGGACTACTACAAGAGACCCAGTACTTC. Translation: CASSEGLLQETQYF. Looking up the rest from reference TRBV7-8 and TRBJ2-5 gives the full variable domain: GAGVSQSPRYKVAKRGQDVALRCDPISGHVSLFWYQQALGQGPEFLTYFQNEAQLDKSGLPSDRFFAERPEGSVSTLKIQRTQQEDSAVYLCASSEGLLQETQYFGPGTRLLVL.

The gene calls are TRBV24-1 and TRBJ2-7, with TRBD1 identical over 9 bases. The CDR3 has 14 amino acids. CDR1 KGHDR and CDR2 SFDVKD come from the germline V gene. V was pared by 7 bases and J by 5 bases, with 8 bases of the junction left unmatched. In DNA, the CDR3 is TGTGCCACCAGCGCCGGGACAGGGTTCGACGAGCAGTACTTC. Translating it yields CATSAGTGFDEQYF.

The V gene is TRBV10-3, the J gene TRBJ2-1; 14 bases align to TRBD2. V trimming: 3 bases; J trimming: 10 bases; junction bases outside the gene matches: 11. Germline loops: CDR1 ENHRY, CDR2 SYGVKD. The CDR3 is 17 amino acids. CDR3 sequence: CAISERGSGTSGGEQFF. CDR3 DNA sequence: TGTGCCATCAGTGAAAGGGGTTCAGGGACTAGCGGGGGCGAGCAGTTCTTC.